Listed below are T cell receptor beta chains from one sample, sequenced in a study of OX40 agonist ivuxolimab in advanced cancers. Sequencing was performed with immunoSEQ multiplex PCR; in TCRdb, only in-frame clones are kept and a portion is missing. The sample lists over 80,000 clones, roughly 93% occurring once. The material was CD4+ or CD8+ T cells sorted from blood, obtained in a trial of the OX40 agonist ivuxolimab. The receptors shown here come from an adult with an advanced solid tumor such as melanoma, head and neck, liver or kidney cancer. CDR3s include the opening cysteine and the closing phenylalanine or tryptophan. A D gene is named only where the DNA matches it firmly. Only part of the rows carry a size: once, few, many, or a class if the clone is expanded.

TRBJ2-5 TRBV6-6 - - TGTGCCAGCAGTTATGGCCAAGAGACCCAGTACTTC CASSYGQETQYF
TRBJ2-1 TRBV5-5 - - TGTGCCAGCAGCTTGTATATTCGAGGTCGGAATGAGCAGTTCTTC CASSLYIRGRNEQFF
TRBJ2-7 TRBV11-2 - - TGTGCCAGCAGCTTAGAACCGAGGGGCCCCTACGAGCAGTACTTC CASSLEPRGPYEQYF
TRBJ2-1 TRBV7-3 TRBD1 - TGTGCCAGCAGCTTAGGGACAGGTGTTAATGAGCAGTTCTTC CASSLGTGVNEQFF
TRBJ2-1 TRBV19 - few TGTGCCAGTAGTGCCCCCAGGGTCTTCGGCAATGAGCAGTTCTTC CASSAPRVFGNEQFF
TRBJ2-1 TRBV6-5 TRBD1 - TGTGCCAGCAGTAGACGACAGGGAAGCTACAATGAGCAGTTCTTC CASSRRQGSYNEQFF
TRBJ2-1 TRBV11-1 - - TGTGCCAGCAGCTTAGTTAGGGGCAATGAGCAGTTCTTC CASSLVRGNEQFF
TRBJ2-5 TRBV27 TRBD1 - TGTGCCACCAGGAGGACAGGTCAAGAGACCCAGTACTTC CATRRTGQETQYF
TRBJ2-1 TRBV18 - - TGTGCCAGCTCCCCGGACAGCGGACCTTACAATGAGCAGTTCTTC CASSPDSGPYNEQFF
TRBJ2-7 TRBV18 - - TGTGCCAGCTCACTGCAGGCGGGCTACGAGCAGTACTTC CASSLQAGYEQYF
TRBJ1-1 TRBV7-2 - - TGTGCCAGCAGCCCGGACCGAAACGCTGAAGCTTTCTTT CASSPDRNAEAFF
TRBJ2-3 TRBV7-3 - - TGTGCCAGCAGGCGGGGCTTCACTAGCACAGATACGCAGTATTTT CASRRGFTSTDTQYF
TRBJ2-2 TRBV25-1 TRBD1 - TGTGCCAGCGGGGACAGGGGGGTTACCGGGGAGCTGTTTTTT CASGDRGVTGELFF
TRBJ2-1 TRBV6-6 TRBD2 - TGTGCCAGCAGTTACGGTGGTAGCGGGAGGGACAATGAGCAGTTCTTC CASSYGGSGRDNEQFF
TRBJ2-2 TRBV5-1 - - TGCGCCAGCAGTATCCCAGGGGGACTATACACCGGGGAGCTGTTTTTT CASSIPGGLYTGELFF
TRBJ2-2 TRBV4-3 - - TGCGCCAGCAGCCAAGATCAGGGCGCGAACACCGGGGAGCTGTTTTTT CASSQDQGANTGELFF
TRBJ1-4 TRBV28 - - TGTGCCAGCAGTTTAGGGGGGCAGGGCCTAGGTGAAAAACTGTTTTTT CASSLGGQGLGEKLFF
TRBJ1-2 TRBV7-2 TRBD1 - TGTGCCAGCAGAACCGGGACAGGAAAGGACGGCTATGGCTACACCTTC CASRTGTGKDGYGYTF
TRBJ2-7 TRBV5-1 TRBD2 once TGCGCCAGCAGCTTAGAGACTAGCGGTTCCTACGAGCAGTACTTC CASSLETSGSYEQYF
TRBJ2-6 TRBV19 - - TGTGTCAGTAGTATCGAGGTCTCTGGGGCCAACGTCCTGACTTTC CVSSIEVSGANVLTF
TRBJ2-4 TRBV11-2 TRBD1 - TGTGCCAGCAGGAGGACAGGGGTTCAGTACTTC CASRRTGVQYF
TRBJ1-2 TRBV6-6 - - TGTGCCAGCAGTTACACGGGGGGCGCCGATGGCTACACCTTC CASSYTGGADGYTF
TRBJ1-5 TRBV19 TRBD1 - TGTGCCAGTAGTATAGATTCGGGACAGGGGAATCAGCCCCAGCATTTT CASSIDSGQGNQPQHF
TRBJ2-1 TRBV6-5 - - TGTGCCAGCAGTTATTTGGGTCCGAATGAGCAGTTCTTC CASSYLGPNEQFF
TRBJ2-2 TRBV6-5 - - TGTGCCAGCAGTCGGGCCTCCAGGGAGCTGTTTTTT CASSRASRELFF
TRBJ2-7 TRBV21-1 - - TGTGCCTGCCGGGGAGCGCGGGAGATTTGTCGACAATACGAGCAGTACTTC CACRGAREICRQYEQYF